This entry describes one TCR beta chain. Cohort placement rested on clinical history that participants reported themselves. A case of COVID-19 had been met by exposed participants within 2 weeks before study entry. This sample stems from a study of blood T cell repertoires in COVID-19. The wider study: Specimens from acute and convalescent COVID-19 originated in the United States, Italy and Spain. From T cells, B-cell-depleted T cells, or PBMCs came the material, which was cDNA or gDNA.

Data came from immunoSEQ multiplex PCR; TCRdb stores just in-frame clones and leaves some out. Among roughly 230,000 clones listed, around 84% were seen once. This CDR3 comprises 16 residues. V shed 3 bases, J shed 0 bases, and the junction held 8 bases outside the gene matches. The germline CDR1 and CDR2 sequences are SGHKS and YYEKEE (reference sequence). The receptor was derived from a woman between 50 and 59 years old who had been exposed to COVID-19. V gene TRBV5-5 combines with J gene TRBJ1-2, with 7 bases fitting TRBD1. Sequenced: PBMCs or T cells enriched from blood (not recorded which). The CDR3 DNA reads as TGTGCCAGCAGCTGGACAGGTTTTGACCCTAACTATGGCTACACCTTC. Translating it yields CASSWTGFDPNYGYTF.